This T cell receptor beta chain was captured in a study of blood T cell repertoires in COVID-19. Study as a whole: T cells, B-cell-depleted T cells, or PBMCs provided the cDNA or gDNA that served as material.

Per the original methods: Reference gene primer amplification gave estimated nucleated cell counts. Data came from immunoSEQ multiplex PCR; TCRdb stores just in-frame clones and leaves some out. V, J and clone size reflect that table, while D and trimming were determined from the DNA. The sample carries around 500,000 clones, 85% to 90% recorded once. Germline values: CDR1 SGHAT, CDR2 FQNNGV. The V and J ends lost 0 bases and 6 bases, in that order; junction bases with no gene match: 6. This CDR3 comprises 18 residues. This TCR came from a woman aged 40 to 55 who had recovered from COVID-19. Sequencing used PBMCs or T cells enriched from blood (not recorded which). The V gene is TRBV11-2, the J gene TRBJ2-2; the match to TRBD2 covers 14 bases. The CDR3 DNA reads TGTGCCAGCAGCTTAGAGATTGGGACTAGCGGGAGCGCCGGGGAGCTGTTTTTT. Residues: CASSLEIGTSGSAGELFF.